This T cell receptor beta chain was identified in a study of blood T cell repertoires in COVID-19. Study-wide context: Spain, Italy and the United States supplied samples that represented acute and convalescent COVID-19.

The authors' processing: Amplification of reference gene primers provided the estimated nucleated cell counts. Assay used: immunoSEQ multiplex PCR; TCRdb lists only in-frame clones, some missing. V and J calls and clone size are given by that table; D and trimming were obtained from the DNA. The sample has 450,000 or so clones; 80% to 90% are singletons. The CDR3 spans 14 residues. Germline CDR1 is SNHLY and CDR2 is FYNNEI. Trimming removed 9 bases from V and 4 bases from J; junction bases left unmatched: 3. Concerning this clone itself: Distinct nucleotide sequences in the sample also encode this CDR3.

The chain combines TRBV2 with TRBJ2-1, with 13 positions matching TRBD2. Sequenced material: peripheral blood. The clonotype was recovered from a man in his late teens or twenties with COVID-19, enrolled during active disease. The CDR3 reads CASRTSGSYNEQFF. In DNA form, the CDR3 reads TGTGCCAGTCGGACTAGCGGGAGTTACAATGAGCAGTTCTTC. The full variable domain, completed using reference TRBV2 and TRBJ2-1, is EPEVTQTPSHQVTQMGQEVILRCVPISNHLYFYWYRQILGQKVEFLVSFYNNEISEKSEIFDDQFSVERPDGSNFTLKIRSTKLEDSAMYFCASRTSGSYNEQFFGPGTRLTVL.